This T cell receptor beta chain was recorded in a study of shared clonotypes between healthy human individuals. Study-level results: Sharing across four donors was highest in naive CD4 (roughly 5%) and lowest in memory CD8 (approximately 0.4%). Generally, naive subsets (rather than memory subsets) showed larger estimated richness.

In the case of this clone: What it binds is unknown.

TCRdb keeps only in-frame clones here, not all; method: immunoSEQ multiplex PCR. The profile shows around 2.5 million clones, roughly 93% of them singletons. CD45RA+ naive and CD45RA-negative memory subsets were separated from CD4+ cells. The CDR3 runs to 13 residues. The germline gives CDR1 KGHSY, CDR2 FQNENV. Trimming took 5 bases from V and 1 from J, leaving 8 bases between them. V gene TRBV16 combines with J gene TRBJ2-5; possibly TRBD1 or TRBD2 for D (5 bases each). This sequence originates from a young man in good health. Some clones in this sample may be carry-over from other donors' samples. The sample was naive CD4+ T cells from PBMCs. Subset: CD45RA+ positively selected. CDR3 loop: CASSYGTQETQYF. The CDR3 DNA follows: TGTGCCAGCAGCTACGGGACCCAAGAGACCCAGTACTTC.